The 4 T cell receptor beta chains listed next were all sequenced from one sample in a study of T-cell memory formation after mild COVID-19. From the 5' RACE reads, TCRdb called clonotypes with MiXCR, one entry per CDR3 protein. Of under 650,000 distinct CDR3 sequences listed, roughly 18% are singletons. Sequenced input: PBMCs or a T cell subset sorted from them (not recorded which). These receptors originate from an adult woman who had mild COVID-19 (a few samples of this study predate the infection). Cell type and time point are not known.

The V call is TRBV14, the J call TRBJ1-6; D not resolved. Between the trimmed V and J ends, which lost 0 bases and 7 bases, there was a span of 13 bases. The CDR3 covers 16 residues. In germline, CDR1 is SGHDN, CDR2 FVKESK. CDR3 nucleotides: TGTGCCAGCAGCCAAGACGTCGGGGTGTTAAATTCACCCCTCCACTTT. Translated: CASSQDVGVLNSPLHF.

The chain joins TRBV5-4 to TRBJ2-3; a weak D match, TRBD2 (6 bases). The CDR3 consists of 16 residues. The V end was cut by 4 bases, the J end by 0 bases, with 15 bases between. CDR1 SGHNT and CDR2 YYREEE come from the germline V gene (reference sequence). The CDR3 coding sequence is TGTGCCAGCAGCAGAGAGGGACTCCTTAGCACAGATACGCAGTATTTT. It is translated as CASSREGLLSTDTQYF.

The CDR3 nucleotides are TGTGCCAGCAGCCAAGAGCACAGGGAAGGAGATACGCAGTATTTT. This sequence encodes CASSQEHREGDTQYF. The chain combines TRBV4-2 with TRBJ2-3; the D gene is possibly TRBD1 (6 bases). Germline lookup yields CDR1 LGHNA and CDR2 YNFKEQ. The CDR3 length is 15 residues. Trimming left V 0 bases short and J 5 bases short, with 12 bases between.

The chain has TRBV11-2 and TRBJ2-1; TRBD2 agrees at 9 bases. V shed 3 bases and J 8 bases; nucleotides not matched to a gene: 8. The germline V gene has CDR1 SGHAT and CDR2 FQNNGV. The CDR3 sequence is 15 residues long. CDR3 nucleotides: TGTGCCAGCAGCTTTCCGGGACTAGCTGGGGATGAGCAGTTCTTC. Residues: CASSFPGLAGDEQFF.